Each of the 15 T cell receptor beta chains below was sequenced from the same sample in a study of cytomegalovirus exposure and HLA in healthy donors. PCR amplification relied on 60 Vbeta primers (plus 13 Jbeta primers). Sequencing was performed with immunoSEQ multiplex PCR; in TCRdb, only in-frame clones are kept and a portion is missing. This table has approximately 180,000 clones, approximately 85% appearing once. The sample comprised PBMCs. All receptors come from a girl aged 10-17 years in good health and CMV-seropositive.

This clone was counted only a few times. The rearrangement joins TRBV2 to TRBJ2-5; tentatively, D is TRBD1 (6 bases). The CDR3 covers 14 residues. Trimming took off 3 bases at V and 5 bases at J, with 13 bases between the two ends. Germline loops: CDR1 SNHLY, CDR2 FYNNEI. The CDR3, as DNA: TGTGCCAGCAGTGAGGGACACCTCAGGGAGACCCAGTACTTC. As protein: CASSEGHLRETQYF.

As DNA, the CDR3 is TGTGCCAGCAGTTGGGGCCGGGACAGGGGTTCCGGGGAGCTGTTTTTT. It codes for CASSWGRDRGSGELFF. The chain carries TRBV5-4 and TRBJ2-2, with 10 bases aligning to TRBD1. There are 16 residues in the CDR3. Per germline, CDR1 SGHNT and CDR2 YYREEE (reference sequence). Losses at the gene ends were 5 bases for V and 6 bases for J; bases not matched to a gene: 10.

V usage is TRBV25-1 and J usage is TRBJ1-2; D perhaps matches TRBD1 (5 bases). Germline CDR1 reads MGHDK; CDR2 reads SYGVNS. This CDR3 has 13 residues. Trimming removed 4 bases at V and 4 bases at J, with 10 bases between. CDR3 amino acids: CASSATAGYGYTF. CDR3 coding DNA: TGTGCCAGCAGTGCGACAGCGGGCTATGGCTACACCTTC.

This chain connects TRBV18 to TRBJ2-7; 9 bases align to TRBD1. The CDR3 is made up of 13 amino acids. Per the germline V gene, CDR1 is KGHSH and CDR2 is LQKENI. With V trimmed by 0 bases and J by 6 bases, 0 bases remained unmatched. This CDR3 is CASSPPDRGEQYF. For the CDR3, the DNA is TGTGCCAGCTCACCACCGGACAGGGGCGAGCAGTACTTC.

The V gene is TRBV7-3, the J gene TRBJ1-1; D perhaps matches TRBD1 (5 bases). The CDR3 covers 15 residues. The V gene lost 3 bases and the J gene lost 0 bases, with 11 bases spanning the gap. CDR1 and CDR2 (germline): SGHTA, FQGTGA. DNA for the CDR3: TGTGCCAGCAGCTTGACGGGACTTTTGAACACTGAAGCTTTCTTT. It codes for CASSLTGLLNTEAFF.

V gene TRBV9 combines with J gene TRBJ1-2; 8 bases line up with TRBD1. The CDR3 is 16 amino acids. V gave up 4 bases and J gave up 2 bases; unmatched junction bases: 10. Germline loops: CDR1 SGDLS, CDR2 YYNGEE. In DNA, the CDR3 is TGTGCCAGCAGCAGGACCGGGACAGGCTCCAACTATGGCTACACCTTC. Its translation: CASSRTGTGSNYGYTF.

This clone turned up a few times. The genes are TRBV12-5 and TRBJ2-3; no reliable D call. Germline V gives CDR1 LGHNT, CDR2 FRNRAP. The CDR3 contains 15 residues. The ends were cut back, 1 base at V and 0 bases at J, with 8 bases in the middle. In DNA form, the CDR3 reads TGTGCTAGTGGTTTGGGCGTAGCTAGCACAGATACGCAGTATTTT. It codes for CASGLGVASTDTQYF.

CDR3: CASSLQGGGNEQFF. The CDR3 DNA follows: TGCGCCAGCAGCTTGCAGGGGGGCGGCAATGAGCAGTTCTTC. This chain links TRBV5-1 with TRBJ2-1; tentatively, D is TRBD1 (7 bases). V was pared by 1 base and J by 6 bases, with 11 bases between. Germline lookup yields CDR1 SGHRS and CDR2 YFSETQ. The CDR3 totals 14 residues.

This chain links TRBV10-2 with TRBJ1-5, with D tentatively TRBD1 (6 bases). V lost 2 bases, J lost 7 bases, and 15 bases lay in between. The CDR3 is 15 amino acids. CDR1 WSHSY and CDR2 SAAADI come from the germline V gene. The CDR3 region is CASSEPYRDNQPQHF. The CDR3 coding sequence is TGCGCCAGCAGTGAGCCGTACAGGGATAACCAGCCCCAGCATTTT.

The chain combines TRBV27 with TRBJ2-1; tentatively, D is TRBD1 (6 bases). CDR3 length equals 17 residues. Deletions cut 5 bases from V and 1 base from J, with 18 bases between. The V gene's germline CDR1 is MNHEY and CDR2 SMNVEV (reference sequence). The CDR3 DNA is TGTGCCAGCAGTCTGTCGCGTTCGAGGGGGTCCTACAATGAGCAGTTCTTC. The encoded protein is CASSLSRSRGSYNEQFF.

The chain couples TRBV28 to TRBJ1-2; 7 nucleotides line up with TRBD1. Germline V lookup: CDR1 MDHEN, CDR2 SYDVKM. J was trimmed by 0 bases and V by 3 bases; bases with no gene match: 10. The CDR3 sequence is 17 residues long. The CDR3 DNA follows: TGTGCCAGCAGTTTGGAAGAGGGGGCGGGTGCTAACTATGGCTACACCTTC. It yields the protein CASSLEEGAGANYGYTF.

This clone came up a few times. This chain's CDR3 is CASSLRGGRTHLGYTF. The CDR3, as DNA: TGTGCCAGCAGCTTAAGGGGGGGCAGAACCCATCTTGGCTACACCTTC. This chain links TRBV13 with TRBJ1-2; tentative D call: TRBD1 (6 bases). V was pared by 2 bases and J by 7 bases, with 20 bases between. The CDR3 has 16 amino acids. Per the germline V gene, CDR1 is PRHDT and CDR2 is FYEKMQ (reference sequence).

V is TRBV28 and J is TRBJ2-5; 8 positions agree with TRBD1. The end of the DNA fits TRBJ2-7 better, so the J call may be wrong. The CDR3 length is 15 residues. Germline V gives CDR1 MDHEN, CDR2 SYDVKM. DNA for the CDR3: TGTGCCAGCAGCCTACGGGGACAGGCTGCCTACGAGCAGTACTTC. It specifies CASSLRGQAAYEQYF.

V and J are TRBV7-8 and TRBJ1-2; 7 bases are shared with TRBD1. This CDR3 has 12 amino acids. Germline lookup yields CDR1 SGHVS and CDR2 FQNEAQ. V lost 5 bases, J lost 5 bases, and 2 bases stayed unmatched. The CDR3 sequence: CASSPGQYGYTF. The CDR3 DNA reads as TGTGCCAGCAGCCCGGGACAGTATGGCTACACCTTC.

CDR3 amino acids: CASSRRGWGEKLFF. CDR3 coding DNA: TGTGCCAGCAGCCGAAGGGGGTGGGGTGAAAAACTGTTTTTT. The genes are TRBV5-4 and TRBJ1-4; tentatively, D is TRBD1 (6 bases). The CDR3 is made up of 14 amino acids. The germline V gene encodes CDR1 SGHNT and CDR2 YYREEE (reference sequence). V lost 4 bases and J 7 bases, leaving 14 bases between the germline ends.